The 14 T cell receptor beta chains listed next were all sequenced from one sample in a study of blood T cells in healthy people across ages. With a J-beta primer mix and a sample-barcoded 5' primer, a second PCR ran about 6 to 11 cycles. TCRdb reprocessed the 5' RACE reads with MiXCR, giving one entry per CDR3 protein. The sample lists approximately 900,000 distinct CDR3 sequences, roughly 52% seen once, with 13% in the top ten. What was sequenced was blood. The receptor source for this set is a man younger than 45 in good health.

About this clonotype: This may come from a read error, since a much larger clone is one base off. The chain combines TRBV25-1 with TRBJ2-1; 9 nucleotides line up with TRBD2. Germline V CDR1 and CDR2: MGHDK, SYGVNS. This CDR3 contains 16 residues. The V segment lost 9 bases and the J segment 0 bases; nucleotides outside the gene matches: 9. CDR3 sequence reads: CASRTSEVPSYNEQFF. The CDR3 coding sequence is TGTGCCAGTAGGACTAGCGAGGTTCCCTCCTACAATGAGCAGTTCTTC.

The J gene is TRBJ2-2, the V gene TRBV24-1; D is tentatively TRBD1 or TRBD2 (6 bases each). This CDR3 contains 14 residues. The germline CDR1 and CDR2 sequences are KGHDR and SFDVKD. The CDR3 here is CASSPGANTGELFF. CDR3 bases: TGTGCTTCTTCTCCGGGGGCCAACACCGGGGAGCTGTTTTTT.

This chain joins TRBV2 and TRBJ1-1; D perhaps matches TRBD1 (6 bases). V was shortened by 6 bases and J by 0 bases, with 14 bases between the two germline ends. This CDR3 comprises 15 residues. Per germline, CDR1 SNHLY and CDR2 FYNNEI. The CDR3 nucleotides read TGTGCCAGCAGAGCATCCACAGGGCTGAACACTGAAGCTTTCTTT. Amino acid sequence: CASRASTGLNTEAFF.

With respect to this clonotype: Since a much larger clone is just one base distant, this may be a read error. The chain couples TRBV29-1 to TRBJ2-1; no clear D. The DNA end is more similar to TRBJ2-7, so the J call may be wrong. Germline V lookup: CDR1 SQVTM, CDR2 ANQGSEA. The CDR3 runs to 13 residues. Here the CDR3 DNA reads TGCAGCGTTGGCGGAGCCTCAAACAATGAGCAGTACTTC. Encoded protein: CSVGGASNNEQYF.

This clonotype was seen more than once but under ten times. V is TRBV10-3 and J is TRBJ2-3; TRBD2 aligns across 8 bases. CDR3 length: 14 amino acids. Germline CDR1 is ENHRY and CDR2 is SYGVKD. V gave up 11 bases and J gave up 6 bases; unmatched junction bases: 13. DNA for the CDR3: TGTGCCGCCACCGGACTAGCCGGATCCGATACGCAGTATTTT. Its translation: CAATGLAGSDTQYF.

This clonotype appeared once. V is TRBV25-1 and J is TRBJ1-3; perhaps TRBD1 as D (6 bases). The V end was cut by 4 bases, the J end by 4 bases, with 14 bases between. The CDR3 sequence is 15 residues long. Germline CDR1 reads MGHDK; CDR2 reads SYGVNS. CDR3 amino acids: CASSATTGQGNTIYF. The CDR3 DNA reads TGTGCCAGCAGTGCCACTACAGGGCAAGGAAACACCATATATTTT. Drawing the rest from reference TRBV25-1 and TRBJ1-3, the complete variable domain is EADIYQTPRYLVIGTGKKITLECSQTMGHDKMYWYQQDPGMELHLIHYSYGVNSTEKGDLSSESTVSRIRTEHFPLTLESARPSHTSQYLCASSATTGQGNTIYFGEGSWLTVV.

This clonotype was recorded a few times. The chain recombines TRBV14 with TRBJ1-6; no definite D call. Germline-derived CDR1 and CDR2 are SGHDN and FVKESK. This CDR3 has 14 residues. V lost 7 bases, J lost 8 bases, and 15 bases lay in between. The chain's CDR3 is CASTPGPGYSPLHF. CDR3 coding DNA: TGTGCCAGCACGCCCGGTCCGGGTTATTCACCCCTCCACTTT.

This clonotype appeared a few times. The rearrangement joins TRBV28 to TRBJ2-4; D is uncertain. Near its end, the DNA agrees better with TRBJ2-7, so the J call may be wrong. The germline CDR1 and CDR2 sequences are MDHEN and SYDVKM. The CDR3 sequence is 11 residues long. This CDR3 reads CASSEQGEQYF. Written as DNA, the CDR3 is TGTGCCAGCAGCGAGCAAGGCGAGCAGTACTTC.

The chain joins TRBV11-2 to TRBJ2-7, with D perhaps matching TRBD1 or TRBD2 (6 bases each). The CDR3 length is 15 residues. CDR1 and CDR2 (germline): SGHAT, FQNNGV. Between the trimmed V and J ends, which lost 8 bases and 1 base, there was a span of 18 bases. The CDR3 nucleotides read TGTGCCAGCTACTCTCAGACGGGGGCATCCTACGAGCAGTACTTC. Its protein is CASYSQTGASYEQYF.

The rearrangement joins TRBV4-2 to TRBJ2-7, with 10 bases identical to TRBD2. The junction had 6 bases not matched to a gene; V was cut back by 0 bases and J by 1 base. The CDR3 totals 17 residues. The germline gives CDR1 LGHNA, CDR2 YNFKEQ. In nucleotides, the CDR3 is TGTGCCAGCAGCCAAGAAGGCGATAGCGGGGGGTCCTACGAGCAGTACTTC. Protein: CASSQEGDSGGSYEQYF.

CDR3 protein: CSAGEGSSTDTQYF. The CDR3 coding sequence is TGCAGTGCAGGGGAGGGATCCAGCACAGATACGCAGTATTTT. The V and J genes are TRBV20-1 and TRBJ2-3, with TRBD2 matching over 7 bases. Per the germline V gene, CDR1 is DFQATT and CDR2 is SNEGSKA (reference sequence). Unmatched junction bases numbered 6, after V lost 6 bases and J lost 0 bases. The CDR3 is 14 amino acids.

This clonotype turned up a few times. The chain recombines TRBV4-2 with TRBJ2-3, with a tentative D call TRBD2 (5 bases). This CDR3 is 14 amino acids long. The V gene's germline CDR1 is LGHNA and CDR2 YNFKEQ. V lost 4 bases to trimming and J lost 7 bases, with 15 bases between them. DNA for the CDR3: TGTGCCAGCAGCCGCCAGGACTTCGCTAATACGCAGTATTTT. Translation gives CASSRQDFANTQYF.

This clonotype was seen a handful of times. CDR3 protein: CASSPSQGRYSYNEQFF. DNA of the CDR3: TGTGCCAGCAGCCCCTCACAGGGACGCTATTCCTACAATGAGCAGTTCTTC. The chain carries TRBV4-2 and TRBJ2-1; maybe TRBD1 (6 bases). From germline, CDR1 is LGHNA and CDR2 YNFKEQ. V was shortened by 4 bases and J by 1 base, with 17 bases between the two germline ends. This CDR3 comprises 17 residues.

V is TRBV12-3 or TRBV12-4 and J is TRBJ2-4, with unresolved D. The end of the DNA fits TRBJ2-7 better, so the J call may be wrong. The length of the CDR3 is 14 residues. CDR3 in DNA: TGTGCCAGCAGTTTAGCTGGTTCTTCGGGCGAGCAGTACTTC. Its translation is CASSLAGSSGEQYF.